Below are 20 T cell receptor beta chains sequenced from a single sample in a study of blood T cell repertoires in COVID-19. The method was immunoSEQ multiplex PCR; TCRdb's version includes in-frame clones alone and lacks a portion of them. The sample includes around 42,000 clones, more than 70% of them seen just once. The sequenced material came from peripheral blood. The receptors come from a human donor in a cohort sampled during active COVID-19.

This clone appeared once. This chain joins TRBV30 and TRBJ2-1; TRBD2 matches 7 bases. The J segment lost 6 bases and the V segment lost 4 bases, leaving 6 bases of the junction unmatched. Per the germline V gene, CDR1 is GTSNPN and CDR2 is SVGIG (reference sequence). The CDR3 length is 13 residues. The CDR3 loop reads CAWTWGGVNEQFF. CDR3 nucleotide sequence: TGTGCCTGGACATGGGGGGGGGTCAATGAGCAGTTCTTC.

This chain uses TRBV6-1 with TRBJ1-2, with D tentatively TRBD1 (5 bases). V was cut by 1 base and J by 4 bases, with 13 bases left in between. Germline V gene data show CDR1 as MNHNS and CDR2 as SASEGT. The CDR3 is 15 amino acids. DNA for the CDR3: TGTGCCAGCAGTGAAGTGTGGGGGGAGGGCTATGGCTACACCTTC. The encoded protein is CASSEVWGEGYGYTF.

In DNA form, the CDR3 reads TGTGCCAGCAGCCAAGACTCGGGACAGGGCACTGAAGCTTTCTTT. Protein: CASSQDSGQGTEAFF. The genes are TRBV4-2 and TRBJ1-1, with 9 positions matching TRBD1. The germline gives CDR1 LGHNA, CDR2 YNFKEQ. V lost 0 bases, J lost 4 bases, and 3 bases stayed unmatched. The CDR3 has 15 amino acids.

This clone has a single count. This sequence joins TRBV7-2 and TRBJ2-5, with a weak D call TRBD2 (6 bases). Germline V gene lookup returns CDR1 SGHTA and CDR2 FQGNSA. V was trimmed by 2 bases and J by 4 bases, leaving 8 bases between them. There are 13 residues in the CDR3. CDR3 coding DNA: TGTGCCAGCAGCTTAACTAGCCGAGAGACCCAGTACTTC. Its protein is CASSLTSRETQYF.

The chain joins TRBV5-1 to TRBJ2-7; weak D call: TRBD1 (5 bases). The CDR3 length is 13 residues. Trimming cost V 4 bases and J 4 bases, with 12 bases left between them. Germline CDR1 reads SGHRS; CDR2 reads YFSETQ. The CDR3 region is CASSPLRQYEQYF. The CDR3 coding sequence is TGCGCCAGCAGCCCCTTAAGACAGTACGAGCAGTACTTC.

The chain uses TRBV19 and TRBJ2-1, with 7 bases matching TRBD1. V trimming: 7 bases; J trimming: 12 bases; junction bases outside the gene matches: 6. The CDR3 totals 11 residues. CDR1 LNHDA and CDR2 SQIVND come from the germline V gene (reference sequence). CDR3: CASTAGTVQFF. DNA for the CDR3: TGTGCCAGTACCGCCGGGACAGTGCAGTTCTTC.

The gene calls are TRBV30 and TRBJ1-1; D call uncertain. With 2 bases removed from V and 11 bases from J, the gap between germline ends came to 12 bases. The CDR3 has 11 amino acids. The V gene's germline CDR1 is GTSNPN and CDR2 SVGIG (reference sequence). The CDR3 region is CAWSIGGMAFF. CDR3 bases: TGTGCCTGGAGTATAGGAGGGATGGCTTTCTTT.

This chain links TRBV11-2 with TRBJ2-7; 10 bases fit TRBD1. Germline CDR1 SGHAT, CDR2 FQNNGV. The V segment lost 7 bases and the J segment 4 bases; nucleotides outside the gene matches: 16. The CDR3 contains 17 residues. The CDR3 nucleotides read TGTGCCAGCACGTTGTTCCCCAGGGACAGGGGCATATACGAGCAGTACTTC. Residues: CASTLFPRDRGIYEQYF.

The chain employs TRBV12-3 or TRBV12-4 and TRBJ1-5; D possibly corresponds to TRBD1 (5 bases). CDR3 size: 13 residues. V was trimmed by 3 bases and J by 4 bases, leaving 7 bases between them. The CDR3 nucleotides are TGTGCCAGCAGTTTCAAGGGGAATCAGCCCCAGCATTTT. Translated: CASSFKGNQPQHF.

The chain joins TRBV5-6 to TRBJ1-4; 7 bases match TRBD1. CDR3 length equals 15 residues. Trimming cost V 4 bases and J 3 bases; bases outside gene matches: 6. Germline loops: CDR1 SGHDT, CDR2 YYEEEE. The CDR3 bases are TGTGCCAGCAGCGTAAGGGGGCTCGCTAATGAAAAACTGTTTTTT. It yields the protein CASSVRGLANEKLFF.

This clone was seen just once. J is TRBJ1-1 and V is TRBV5-6; 7 positions match TRBD1. V shed 3 bases and J 8 bases; nucleotides not matched to a gene: 13. Germline loops: CDR1 SGHDT, CDR2 YYEEEE. There are 15 residues in the CDR3. In nucleotides, the CDR3 is TGTGCCAGCAGCTCACGACAGGGATGGCACTCCGAAGCTTTCTTT. It specifies CASSSRQGWHSEAFF. Full variable domain (outside the CDR3, taken from reference TRBV5-6 and TRBJ1-1): DAGVTQSPTHLIKTRGQQVTLRCSPKSGHDTVSWYQQALGQGPQFIFQYYEEEERQRGNFPDRFSGHQFPNYSSELNVNALLLGDSALYLCASSSRQGWHSEAFFGQGTRLTVV.

V is TRBV6-5 and J is TRBJ1-5; TRBD1 matches 9 bases. This CDR3 comprises 15 residues. Germline V gene lookup returns CDR1 MNHEY and CDR2 SVGAGI. Trimming cost V 8 bases and J 2 bases; bases outside gene matches: 7. The CDR3, as DNA: TGTGCCAGCGGGGGACAGGGTACGCGCAATCAGCCCCAGCATTTT. It translates to CASGGQGTRNQPQHF.

The genes are TRBV5-1 and TRBJ2-1; TRBD2 matches 11 bases. J lost 12 bases, V lost 3 bases, and 14 bases had no gene match. Germline V gene sequence: CDR1 SGHRS, CDR2 YFSETQ. This CDR3 contains 16 residues. CDR3 coding DNA: TGCGCCAGCAGCTGGAAATTAGCGGGGGGGCATGAGACGCAGTTCTTC. Translation gives CASSWKLAGGHETQFF.

The CDR3 is CASSLVRAGGDNEQFF. The CDR3 DNA follows: TGTGCCAGCAGCTTAGTCCGCGCGGGGGGCGACAATGAGCAGTTCTTC. The chain is built from TRBV7-6 and TRBJ2-1, with 8 bases lining up with TRBD2. The V gene's germline CDR1 is SGHVS and CDR2 FNYEAQ. This CDR3 is 16 amino acids long. V dropped 1 base and J dropped 5; count of bases not matched to a gene: 7. The full variable domain, rest sourced from reference TRBV7-6 and TRBJ2-1, is GAGVSQSPRYKVTKRGQDVALRCDPISGHVSLYWYRQALGQGPEFLTYFNYEAQQDKSGLPNDRFSAERPEGSISTLTIQRTEQRDSAMYRCASSLVRAGGDNEQFFGPGTRLTVL.

The chain has TRBV7-2 and TRBJ2-1; D is possibly TRBD2 (6 bases). There are 12 residues in the CDR3. V lost 6 bases and J lost 10, with 13 bases in between. CDR1 is SGHTA and CDR2 is FQGNSA in the germline V gene. This chain's CDR3 is CASSPDRGEQFF. CDR3 sequence (DNA): TGTGCCAGCAGTCCGGACCGGGGGGAGCAGTTCTTC.

In DNA, the CDR3 is TGTGCCAGCAGCCAAGATCCCAGCGACAGGGAAGCTTTCTTT. Translation gives CASSQDPSDREAFF. The chain has TRBV3-1 (or the pseudogene TRBV3-2) and TRBJ1-1; D may be TRBD1 (6 bases). CDR1 is LGHDT, CDR2 YNNKEL, per germline (reference sequence). The CDR3 covers 14 residues. V lost 0 bases to trimming and J lost 8 bases, with 13 bases between them.

The DNA of the CDR3 is TGCGCCAGCAGCTTCGTGCCGGGGTACACCGGGGAGCTGTTTTTT. Translating it yields CASSFVPGYTGELFF. The V call is TRBV5-1, the J call TRBJ2-2; weak D call: TRBD2 (5 bases). The V end lost 2 bases, the J end lost 3 bases, and 11 bases lay between the germline ends. Germline CDR1 SGHRS, CDR2 YFSETQ. The length of the CDR3 is 15 residues.

The genes are TRBV5-4 and TRBJ1-1, with D maybe TRBD1 (5 bases). This CDR3 is 15 amino acids long. Trimming removed 3 bases at V and 7 bases at J, with 19 bases between. The germline V gene has CDR1 SGHNT and CDR2 YYREEE (reference sequence). CDR3 protein: CASSSRGDGTVEAFF. The DNA for the CDR3 is TGTGCCAGCAGCTCGCGGGGGGATGGGACGGTTGAAGCTTTCTTT.

This clone was found once. The chain combines TRBV7-7 with TRBJ2-1; D remains unclear. This CDR3 spans 13 amino acids. CDR1 is SSHAT and CDR2 is FNYEAQ in the germline V gene (reference sequence). The CDR3 coding sequence is TGTGCTAACAGCTTCCGTTTCTACAATGAGCAGTTCTTC. This translates into CANSFRFYNEQFF.

The chain employs TRBV6-1 and TRBJ2-3; TRBD1 might be the D (6 bases). The germline gives CDR1 MNHNS, CDR2 SASEGT. The CDR3 is 15 residues long. The ends were cut back, 1 base at V and 2 bases at J, with 10 bases in the middle. CDR3 nucleotide sequence: TGTGCCAGCAGTGAAGATGGACAGACCACAGATACGCAGTATTTT. This gives the protein CASSEDGQTTDTQYF.